This paragraph reports one T cell receptor beta chain. The target antigen is unknown. TCRdb's table, derived via immunoSEQ multiplex PCR, lists solely in-frame clones and lacks some. The sample yields roughly 100,000 clones, about 80% seen once. The sample comes from a study of OX40 agonist ivuxolimab in advanced cancers. Looking at the study overall: As their treatment, patients were administered ivuxolimab, an agonistic anti-OX40 (CD134) antibody.

General observations from the study: What antigens the expanded peripheral T cells recognized was never established. The authors also found low normalized T-cell clonal expansion in some nonresponders.

This CDR3 contains 13 residues. CDR1 MNHEY and CDR2 SVGAGI come from the germline V gene. V shed 2 bases and J shed 5 bases, with 4 bases lying between them. Blood sampling was done at baseline, cycle 4 day 1, and cycle 7 day 1. Source: CD4+ or CD8+ T cells sorted from blood, taken in a trial of the OX40 agonist ivuxolimab. The V gene is TRBV6-5, the J gene TRBJ1-6; D not resolved. This TCR was recovered from an adult with an advanced solid tumor such as melanoma, head and neck, liver or kidney cancer. CDR3 sequence (DNA): TGTGCCAGCAGTTACAAGAATAATTCACCCCTCCACTTT. As protein: CASSYKNNSPLHF.